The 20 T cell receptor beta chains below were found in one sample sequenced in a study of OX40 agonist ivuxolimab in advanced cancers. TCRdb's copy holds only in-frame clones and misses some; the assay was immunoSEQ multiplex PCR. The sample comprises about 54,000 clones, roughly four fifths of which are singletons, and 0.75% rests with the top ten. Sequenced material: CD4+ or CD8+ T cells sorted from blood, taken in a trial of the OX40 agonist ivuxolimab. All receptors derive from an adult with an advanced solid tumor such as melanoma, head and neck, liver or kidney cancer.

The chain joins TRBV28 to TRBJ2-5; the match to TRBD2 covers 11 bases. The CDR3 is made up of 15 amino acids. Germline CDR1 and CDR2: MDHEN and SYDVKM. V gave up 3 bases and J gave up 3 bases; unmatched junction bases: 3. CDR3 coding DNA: TGTGCCAGCAGTTTGATGACTAGCGGGGAAGAGACCCAGTACTTC. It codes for CASSLMTSGEETQYF.

For the CDR3, the DNA is TGTGCCAGCAGCCAAGCCGGACAGGGGGCGAACTATGGCTACACCTTC. Its translation is CASSQAGQGANYGYTF. The chain recombines TRBV7-2 with TRBJ1-2; 11 bases fit TRBD1. V was pared by 5 bases and J by 2 bases, with 7 bases of the junction left unmatched. CDR1 is SGHTA and CDR2 is FQGNSA in the germline V gene. The CDR3 loop spans 16 amino acids. Together with reference TRBV7-2 and TRBJ1-2, the CDR3 gives the full variable domain: GAGVSQSPSNKVTEKGKDVELRCDPISGHTALYWYRQSLGQGLEFLIYFQGNSAPDKSGLPSDRFSAERTGGSVSTLTIQRTQQEDSAVYLCASSQAGQGANYGYTFGSGTRLTVV.

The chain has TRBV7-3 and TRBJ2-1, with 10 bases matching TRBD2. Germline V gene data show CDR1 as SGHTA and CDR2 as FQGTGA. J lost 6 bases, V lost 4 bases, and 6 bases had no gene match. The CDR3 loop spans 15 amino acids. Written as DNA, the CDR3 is TGTGCCAGCAGCTCCGGGACTAGCGCGTCCAATGAGCAGTTCTTC. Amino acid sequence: CASSSGTSASNEQFF.

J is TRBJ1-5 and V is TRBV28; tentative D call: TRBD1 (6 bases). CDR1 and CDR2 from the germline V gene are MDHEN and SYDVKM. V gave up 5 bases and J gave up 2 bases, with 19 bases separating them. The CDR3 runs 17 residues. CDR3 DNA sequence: TGTGCCAGCAGTCCACTCAGGACAGTACCTGGCAATCAGCCCCAGCATTTT. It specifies CASSPLRTVPGNQPQHF.

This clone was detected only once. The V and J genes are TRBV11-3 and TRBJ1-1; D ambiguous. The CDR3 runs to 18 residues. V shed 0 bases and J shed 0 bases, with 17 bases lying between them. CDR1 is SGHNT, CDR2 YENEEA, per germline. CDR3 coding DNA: TGTGCCAGCAGCTTAGAAAAGGGCTTCGGACCGATGAACACTGAAGCTTTCTTT. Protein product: CASSLEKGFGPMNTEAFF. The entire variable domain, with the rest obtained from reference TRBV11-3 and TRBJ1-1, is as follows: EAGVVQSPRYKIIEKKQPVAFWCNPISGHNTLYWYLQNLGQGPELLIRYENEEAVDDSQLPKDRFSAERLKGVDSTLKIQPAELGDSAVYLCASSLEKGFGPMNTEAFFGQGTRLTVV.

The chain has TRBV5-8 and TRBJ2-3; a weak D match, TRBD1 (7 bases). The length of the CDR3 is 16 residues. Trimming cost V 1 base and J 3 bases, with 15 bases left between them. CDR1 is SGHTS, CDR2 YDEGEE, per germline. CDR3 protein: CASSLLGQGGTDTQYF. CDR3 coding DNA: TGTGCCAGCAGCTTGCTTGGGCAGGGGGGAACAGATACGCAGTATTTT.

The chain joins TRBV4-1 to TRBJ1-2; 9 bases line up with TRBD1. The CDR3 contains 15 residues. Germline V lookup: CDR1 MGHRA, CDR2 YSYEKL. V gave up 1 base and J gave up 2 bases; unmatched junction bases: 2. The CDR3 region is CASSQADRGNYGYTF. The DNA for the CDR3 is TGCGCCAGCAGCCAAGCTGACAGGGGGAACTATGGCTACACCTTC.

CDR3 sequence (DNA): TGTGCCAGCTCACCAGCCAGGGACGAAAAACTGTTTTTT. Translation gives CASSPARDEKLFF. The gene calls are TRBV18 and TRBJ1-4; possible D gene TRBD1, 5 bases. V lost 2 bases, J lost 8 bases, and 9 bases lay in between. This CDR3 is 13 amino acids long. The germline V gene encodes CDR1 KGHSH and CDR2 LQKENI.

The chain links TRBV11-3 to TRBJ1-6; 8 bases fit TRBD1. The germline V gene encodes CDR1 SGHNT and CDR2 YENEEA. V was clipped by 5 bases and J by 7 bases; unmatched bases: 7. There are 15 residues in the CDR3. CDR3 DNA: TGTGCCAGCAGCGGCAGGACAGGGACCAATTCACCCCTCCACTTT. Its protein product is CASSGRTGTNSPLHF.

CDR3 DNA: TGTGCCAGCAGCTTAGGGGGACTAGCGCGGTCAGAGACCCAGTACTTC. It yields the protein CASSLGGLARSETQYF. This chain uses TRBV7-8 with TRBJ2-5; 10 bases map to TRBD2. This CDR3 region has 16 residues. Germline V CDR1 and CDR2: SGHVS, FQNEAQ. V gave up 1 base and J gave up 4 bases; unmatched junction bases: 6.

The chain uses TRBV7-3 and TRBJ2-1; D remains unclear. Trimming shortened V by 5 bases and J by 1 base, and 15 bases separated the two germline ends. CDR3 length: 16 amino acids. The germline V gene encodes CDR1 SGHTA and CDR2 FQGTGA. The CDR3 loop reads CASSPNHGRSYNEQFF. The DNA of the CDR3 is TGTGCCAGCAGCCCCAATCACGGTCGGTCCTACAATGAGCAGTTCTTC.

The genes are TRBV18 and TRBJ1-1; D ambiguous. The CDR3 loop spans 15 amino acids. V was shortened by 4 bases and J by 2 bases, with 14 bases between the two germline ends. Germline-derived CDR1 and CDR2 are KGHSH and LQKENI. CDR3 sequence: CASSLDSDGNTEAFF. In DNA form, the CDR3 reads TGTGCCAGCTCACTGGATTCGGATGGAAACACTGAAGCTTTCTTT.

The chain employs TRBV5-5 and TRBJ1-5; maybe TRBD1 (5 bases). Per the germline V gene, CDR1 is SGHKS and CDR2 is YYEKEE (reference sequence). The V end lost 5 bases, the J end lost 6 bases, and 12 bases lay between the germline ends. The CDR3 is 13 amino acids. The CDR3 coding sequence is TGTGCCAGCAGTCTTTCAGGGTCTCAGCCCCAGCATTTT. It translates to CASSLSGSQPQHF.

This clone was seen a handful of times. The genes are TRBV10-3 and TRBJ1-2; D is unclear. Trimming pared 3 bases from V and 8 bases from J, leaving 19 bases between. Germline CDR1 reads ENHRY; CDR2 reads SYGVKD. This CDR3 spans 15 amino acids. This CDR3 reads CAISDSSAGTAGYTF. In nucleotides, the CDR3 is TGTGCCATCAGTGATTCTAGTGCCGGCACGGCGGGCTACACCTTC.

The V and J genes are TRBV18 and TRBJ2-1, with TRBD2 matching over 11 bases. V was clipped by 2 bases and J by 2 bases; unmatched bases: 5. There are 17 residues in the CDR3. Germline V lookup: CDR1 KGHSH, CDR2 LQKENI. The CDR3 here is CASSPTLAGGTYNEQFF. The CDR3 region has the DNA TGTGCCAGCTCACCAACCCTAGCGGGGGGTACCTACAATGAGCAGTTCTTC.

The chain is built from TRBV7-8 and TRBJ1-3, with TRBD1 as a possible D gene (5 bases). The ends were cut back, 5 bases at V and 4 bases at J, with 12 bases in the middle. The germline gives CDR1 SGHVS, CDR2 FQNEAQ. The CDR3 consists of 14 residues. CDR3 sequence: CASSLGGEGNTIYF. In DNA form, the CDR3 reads TGTGCCAGCAGCCTCGGGGGTGAAGGAAACACCATATATTTT.

The CDR3 sequence: CASSVWGRNSPLHF. DNA for the CDR3: TGTGCCAGCAGTGTCTGGGGGCGGAATTCACCCCTCCACTTT. The chain has TRBV6-1 and TRBJ1-6; D is perhaps TRBD1 (6 bases). V shed 4 bases and J shed 7 bases, with 11 bases lying between them. The CDR3 runs to 14 residues. CDR1 MNHNS and CDR2 SASEGT come from the germline V gene.

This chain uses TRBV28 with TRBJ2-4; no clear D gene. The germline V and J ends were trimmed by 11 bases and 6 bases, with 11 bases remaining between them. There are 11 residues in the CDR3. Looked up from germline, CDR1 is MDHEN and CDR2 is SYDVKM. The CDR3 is CAAKGLNIQYF. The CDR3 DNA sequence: TGTGCCGCCAAAGGGTTAAACATTCAGTACTTC.

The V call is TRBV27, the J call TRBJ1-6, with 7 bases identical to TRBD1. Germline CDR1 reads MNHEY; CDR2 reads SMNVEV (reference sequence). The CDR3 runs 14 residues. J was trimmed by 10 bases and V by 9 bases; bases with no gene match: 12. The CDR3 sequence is CASGRETGASPLHF. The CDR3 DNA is TGTGCCAGTGGGCGTGAAACAGGGGCCTCACCCCTCCACTTT.

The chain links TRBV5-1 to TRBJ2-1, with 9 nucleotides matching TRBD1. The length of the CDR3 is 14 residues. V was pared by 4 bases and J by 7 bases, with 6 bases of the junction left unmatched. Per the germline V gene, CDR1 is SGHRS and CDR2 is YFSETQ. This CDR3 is CASSVTQGANEQFF. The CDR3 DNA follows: TGCGCCAGCAGCGTAACACAGGGGGCAAATGAGCAGTTCTTC.